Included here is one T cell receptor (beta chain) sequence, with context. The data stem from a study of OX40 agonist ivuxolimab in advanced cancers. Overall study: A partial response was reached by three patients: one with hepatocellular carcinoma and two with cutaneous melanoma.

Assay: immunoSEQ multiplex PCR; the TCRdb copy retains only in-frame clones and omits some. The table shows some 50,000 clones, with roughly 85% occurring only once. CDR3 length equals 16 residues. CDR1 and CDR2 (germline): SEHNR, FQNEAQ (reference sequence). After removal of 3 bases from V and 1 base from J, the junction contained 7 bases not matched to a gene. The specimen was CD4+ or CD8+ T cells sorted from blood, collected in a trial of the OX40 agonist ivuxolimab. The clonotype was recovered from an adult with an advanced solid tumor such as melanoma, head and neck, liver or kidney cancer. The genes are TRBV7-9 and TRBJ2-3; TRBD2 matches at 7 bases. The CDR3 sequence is CASSFNGGSGTDTQYF. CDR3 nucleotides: TGTGCCAGCAGCTTCAATGGCGGGAGCGGCACAGATACGCAGTATTTT.